This TCR beta chain was identified in a study of cytomegalovirus exposure and HLA in healthy donors (dated by TCRdb to the late 2010s). About the study as a whole: In an earlier analysis of about 560 of the donors, around 290 Gb of sequence data and about 110 million unique TCR beta sequences from about 190 million T cells were reported. The T cell repertoires of around 670 subjects were profiled by immunosequencing and related to cytomegalovirus serostatus. Typing coverage differed by locus: A, B, C, DRB1 and DQB1 were typed in roughly 620-640 donors, DQA1 in 500 to 550, DPA1 in over 600, and DPB1 in 400 to 490. Among the roughly 410 genotyped donors, about 83% belonged to the genetic ancestry cluster associated with self-reported Caucasian donors. Rather than using new phenotypic data, the later analysis identified candidate immune exposures from TCR beta sequences and from how often those sequences occurred across donors. Among roughly 400 genotyped donors of the cohort, an average of around 240,000 unique TCR beta nucleotide sequences was sequenced per donor, of which 15% to 20% were non-productive. In an earlier analysis of a few hundred of the donors, high-throughput TCR beta sequencing was used to judge whether each TCR beta V gene segment behaved as functional or pseudogenic. To study patterns of TCR occurrence, a later analysis re-analyzed previously published TCR beta repertoires from several hundred donors and added high-resolution HLA genotyping. In a later genetic analysis, genome-wide SNP genotypes for about three fifths of the 666 donors were used, and that subset was treated as a discovery cohort. Donor age, sex, ethnicity and CMV serostatus were compiled together with the repertoire data. Along with the roughly 700-subject first cohort, a separate validation cohort of over a hundred different subjects was used. The study aimed to test whether signatures of past pathogen exposure could be identified by cataloging public T cell receptors. An early release that covered about 640 HLA-typed donors contained about 300 gigabases of sequencing data and about 84 million unique TCR sequences. All discovery cohort repertoires had been generated using a single sequencing platform. Because of strong linkage in the cohort, four or five DR-DQ haplotypes were treated as single units for association and clustering. Class I and class II HLA loci were covered by the typing at four-digit resolution. To predict cytomegalovirus infection status, the study brought together high-throughput TCR immunosequencing, statistical association of individual TCRs with disease status, and machine learning.

General study outcomes and caveats: According to a later genetic analysis, donors in an Asian-associated ancestry cluster had fewer N-insertions in productive TCRs than the approximately 700-donor mean. The study listed 150 to 200 TCR beta chains as associated with cytomegalovirus. A further reported finding was that TCR beta sequences accurately predicted the HLA-A and HLA-B alleles for most subjects in the first cohort. When HLA alleles, especially DR and DQ, strongly co-occurred, attributing TCR associations to individual alleles was difficult. In this cohort, only TCR beta chains were sequenced, and detectable features were limited by the absence of alpha or paired-chain data. An earlier analysis of around 500 of the donors showed that most TCR beta V segments appeared in productive rearrangements either about 90% or about 30% of the time, which broadly matched IMGT annotations. A later analysis found that TCR association rates varied across HLA loci, with DRB1 alleles showing the most associated TCRs and HLA-C alleles the fewest. V-gene and J-gene trimming of TCR beta chains was associated with a missense DCLRE1C variant in a later genetic analysis, and the association was replicated in an independent cohort. Most TCR sequences were observed very rarely across donors, whereas some public TCRs were present in many individuals. Some IMGT-functional V segments, including TRBV6-2 and TRBV6-3, could not be told apart with the 87-base-pair reads, so those segments were excluded. At a false discovery rate of 0.05, a later analysis linked about 17,000 TCR beta sequences to specific HLA alleles. Three of the identified cytomegalovirus-associated TCR beta chains were confirmed in vitro to be specific for cytomegalovirus antigens. In a later analysis, several top co-occurrence clusters were reported to appear linked to parvovirus B19, influenza, CMV and Epstein-Barr virus. Compared with equally common non-associated chains, HLA-associated TCR beta chains in a later analysis were more clonally expanded and had lower generation probabilities. In a later analysis, most CMV-associated TCR beta chains were found to appear HLA-restricted, with HLA associations seemingly driven largely by CMV exposure. According to the authors, the approach could potentially be generalized to other disease states and immunological phenotypes. A cluster of highly shared sequence variants was judged likely to be a technical artifact of the sequencing pipeline. Linkage disequilibrium might explain the correlated functional status among segregating V segments, but an unknown experimental factor could not be excluded. The earlier analysis of around 600 of the donors excluded some 16 rarely observed V segments, including chromosome 9 orphons, because counts were too low. Sequencing depth was assumed to be roughly uniform across donors in the presence/absence analyses, though that assumption may not hold. The only immune exposure information available for the cohort was CMV serostatus. In both the original and validation cohorts, the classifier was reported to diagnose cytomegalovirus status with high specificity and sensitivity. Because HLA typing was unavailable for some donors at each locus, only the typed subset was used in association tests.

Per the germline V gene (reference sequence), SGHNT is the CDR1 and YYREEE is the CDR2. The CDR3 covers 13 residues, taking in both the cysteine and the phenylalanine. The kept DNA is CDR3 alone, 39 bases in frame from the first base. The V and J ends are trimmed by 4 bases and 11 bases, leaving 18 bases between them. Details on this clone: Its cognate antigen has yet to be identified. No much larger clone is present one base from it, and per-base qualities are unavailable.

In total, more than 500 healthy bone marrow donors made up the cohort. All cohort members were sampled while nominally healthy, although unrecorded immune exposures were likely present. The donor was CMV seronegative and was included in the group of a few hundred seronegative cohort members. Every donor gave a peripheral blood sample, and the peripheral blood mononuclear cells from that sample were used for TCR beta sequencing. Genomic DNA was extracted from the blood cell samples with the Qiagen DNeasy Blood Extraction Kit. Library prep was done by the immunoSEQ multiplex PCR assay. The multiplex PCR relied on a mix of 60 forward primers for TCR Vbeta segments and 13 reverse primers for TCR Jbeta segments. The CDR3 region of rearranged TCR beta genes was amplified from genomic DNA with a multiplex PCR assay. The amplified TCR beta libraries were sequenced on the Illumina HiSeq System as 87-base-pair reads. On the authors' methods: Across the 666 repertoires, a later analysis counted approximately 75 million unique TCR beta chains, around 10 million of which were shared by at least two donors. Raw reads were error-corrected and collapsed into unique sequences by a nearest-neighbor algorithm in which closely related sequences were merged to remove PCR and sequencing errors. To assign V, D and J gene segments, CDR3 sequences were aligned to IMGT reference sequences. Each retained sequence needed at least a six-nucleotide match to both a V gene segment and a J gene segment. Rearrangements were called productive when the CDR3 lacked stop codons and stayed in frame with V and J; all others were non-productive. CDR3 was defined according to IMGT convention as the region running from the second conserved V-encoded cysteine to the conserved J-encoded phenylalanine. The earlier analysis of some 550 of the donors excluded any sequence lacking an unambiguous match to a single V gene segment. An earlier analysis of fewer than 750 of the donors called V segments functional above 56.7% productive rearrangements and segregating when the between-donor standard deviation exceeded 5%. A statistical classification framework was built to diagnose cytomegalovirus status from the catalog of TCR beta chain sequences. In a later analysis, TCR nucleotide sequences were compared against IMGT/GENE-DB human TR gene sequences so that V and J genes could be assigned. The TCRdist pipeline was used in a later analysis to assign CDR3 sequences and most-parsimonious VDJ recombination scenarios. In a later analysis, each TCR beta chain was defined by its CDR3 amino acid sequence together with its V-gene family, and reads without a unique V-gene family were excluded. As a way to deal with suspected cross-contamination and a sequencing artifact, a later analysis dropped approximately 590 nucleotide sequences that were highly shared and had low generation probability. For each public chain, a later analysis derived a clonal expansion index from normalized ranks of inferred template counts within each repertoire. Generation probabilities in a later analysis came from a VDJ recombination model fitted to out-of-frame rearrangements, and those results were checked against IGoR. In a later analysis, hypergeometric tests were used to score TCR-TCR, TCR-HLA and TCR-CMV co-occurrence, with a repertoire-size bias correction applied to TCR pairs. In a later analysis, false discovery rates were estimated by permuting HLA or CMV assignments 20 times. In a later analysis, co-occurring TCRs were grouped with DBSCAN, and TCRdist sequence similarity was added when clustering was performed within HLA-allele-positive subsets. Repertoires with fewer than 30,000 or more than 120,000 public chains, plus five repertoires with anomalous nucleotide sharing, were excluded from co-occurrence clustering. TCRdb carries this immuneACCESS record with in-frame sequences only. Its versions omit some clonotypes, under half of them owing to an unresolved V gene in the studies checked, with the rest unexplained. V, J and clone size are taken as reported in that table, and D and trimming were inferred from the DNA itself. The sample profile shows some 150,000 clones; less than 85% of them were found once. Jointly, the top ten make up 4.3% of the sample.

This chain is built from TRBV5-4 and TRBJ2-5; tentative D gene TRBD2, with 6 bases matching. The sample taken for sequencing was PBMCs. The TCR comes from a man between 40 and 49 years old in good health and CMV-seronegative. The sequenced DNA is TGTGCCAGCAGCAGGGAGACTCTGGCGGGGCAGTACTTC. The resulting protein is CASSRETLAGQYF.